This paragraph reports one T cell receptor beta chain. Its antigen is not known. The table came from immunoSEQ multiplex PCR; TCRdb's copy has only in-frame clones and leaves some out. This table has roughly 40,000 clones, around 93% appearing once. The record originates from a study of a mutant IDH1 vaccine in newly diagnosed glioma. Overall study context: With temozolomide cycles, or 4-6 weeks after radiotherapy alone, vaccination was started. Sex distribution of treated patients was about 60% male and about 38% female; mean age was 40.4 years.

The CDR3 is 13 amino acids. The V end was cut by 2 bases, the J end by 5 bases, with 11 bases between. Per germline, CDR1 SGHTS and CDR2 YDEGEE. Documented time point: week 23, last vaccination. In the vaccine, a single dose held 300 ug of the mutant IDH1 20-mer peptide, along with topical imiquimod. Sequencing used PBMCs, obtained from a glioma patient whose treatment included an IDH1 peptide vaccine. This clonotype originated in a man over 45 with glioma. The rearrangement joins TRBV5-8 to TRBJ2-7; D could derive from TRBD1 or TRBD2 (7 bases each). CDR3 DNA: TGTGCCAGCAGCTTCCAGGGGGGGAACGAGCAGTACTTC. The encoded protein is CASSFQGGNEQYF.